This TCR beta chain was identified during a study of Graves' ophthalmopathy and Graves' hyperthyroidism. This clonotype showed up many times. For repertoire sequencing, the TCR beta CDR3 regions were amplified from RNA transcripts. In the first round, RT-PCR was carried out with HTBI primers, and a multiplex PCR formed the second round. TCRdb reanalysed the multiplex PCR reads using MiXCR and keeps one entry per CDR3 protein. The sample shows about 740,000 distinct CDR3 sequences, 35% to 50% of them seen only once. The CDR3 is 13 residues long. The germline V gene has CDR1 SGHVS and CDR2 FNYEAQ. Between the trimmed V and J ends, which lost 5 bases and 1 base, there was a span of 9 bases.

This chain connects TRBV7-6 to TRBJ2-7; D is possibly TRBD1 (5 bases). The TCR sequence derives from an adult man with Graves' ophthalmopathy. Sequencing was done on a sample of peripheral blood. CDR3 nucleotide sequence: TGTGCCAGCAGCGCGGACAATTCCTACGAGCAGTACTTC. It specifies CASSADNSYEQYF.